Here is one T cell receptor beta chain with its context. No antigen is known for it. Vbeta (60) and Jbeta (13) primers were used in the PCR. Using immunoSEQ multiplex PCR, the repertoire was profiled, and TCRdb retains in-frame clones only, with some absent. This sample yields some 160,000 clones, of which around 78% are seen a single time; 3% to 3.5% belongs to the top ten. These data are taken from a study of cytomegalovirus exposure and HLA in healthy donors. The ends were cut back, 1 base at V and 2 bases at J, with 12 bases in the middle. The germline gives CDR1 SGHAT, CDR2 FQNNGV. The length of the CDR3 is 15 residues. Findings and limits, study-wide: Available immune exposure information covered CMV serostatus only. Most TCRs appeared rarely, but some public TCRs recurred in many donors. Analysis performed later showed TCR beta chains linked to HLA being more clonally expanded than equally common others.

This clonotype was obtained from a woman between 35 and 50 years old in good health and CMV-seronegative. This rearrangement joins TRBV11-2 to TRBJ2-7; D remains ambiguous. The sequencing sample was made of PBMCs. The CDR3 bases are TGTGCCAGCAGCTTAGCACGGTACTTTCCCTACGAGCAGTACTTC. Translating gives CASSLARYFPYEQYF. The full variable domain, with the rest looked up from reference TRBV11-2 and TRBJ2-7, is EAGVAQSPRYKIIEKRQSVAFWCNPISGHATLYWYQQILGQGPKLLIQFQNNGVVDDSQLPKDRFSAERLKGVDSTLKIQPAKLEDSAVYLCASSLARYFPYEQYFGPGTRLTVT.